This T cell receptor (beta chain) is drawn from a study of blood T cell repertoires in COVID-19 (dated by TCRdb to the early 2020s). Background for the entire study: The collaborator samples originated in the United States, Italy and Spain and spanned the acute and convalescent phases of COVID-19. The prospective study material was composed of cDNA or gDNA derived from T cells, B-cell-depleted T cells, or PBMCs. The dataset comprised deeply sampled blood TCRbeta repertoires from subjects exposed to, actively infected with, or recovered from COVID-19. The repertoires were released in a freely available public database meant as a resource for research on the immune response to SARS-CoV-2. The samples were drawn from the first 160 participants of the ongoing ImmuneRACE study and from roughly 1,300 subjects provided by 6 global collaborators. Nearly every sample came with metadata listing a de-identified subject ID, COVID-19 status, age in years and sex. HLA class I and class II types, where available, came from metadata supplied by the sample provider rather than from assay-based typing. What the authors observed across the whole study: The quantity of clinical and demographic metadata differed by source and by participant and was supplied without curation.

Deletion took 3 bases off V and 5 bases off J, with a span of 13 bases between the germline ends. Its CDR3 holds 13 amino acids, cysteine through phenylalanine. Only the CDR3 portion is preserved as DNA: 39 bases, with reading frame beginning at the first base. Reading the germline V gene gives CDR1 SQVTM and CDR2 ANQGSEA. TCRbeta CDR3 regions were amplified from genomic DNA using the immunoSEQ Assay, a bias-controlled multiplex PCR. The authors' pipeline ran thus. Within the assay, amplification of reference gene primers was used to estimate how many nucleated cells each sample contained. Sequence reads were collapsed and filtered to measure the absolute abundance of every unique TCRbeta CDR3 rearrangement. For each sample, productive Simpson clonality was calculated as the square root of Simpson's diversity index across productive rearrangements. Held by TCRdb, this immuneACCESS table contains in-frame sequences only and omits some clones. Under half of the omission traces to an unresolved V gene where checked; the cause of the rest is unknown. Clone size and V and J calls were adopted from that table, with D and trimming inferred from the DNA. This sample holds hundreds of thousands of clones; 75% to 90% were observed only once. The biggest ten clones account for under 9.5% of the sample.

This clone occurred once. Its antigen is not yet known. No much larger clone is present one base from it, and per-base qualities are unavailable. In the prospective study, participants were about 18 to 100 years old, resided in about two dozen geographic areas of the United States, and were enrolled through a virtual design. In the prospective study, participants were assigned to cohorts based on the clinical history participants reported in a screening survey and a study questionnaire. For ImmuneRACE Cohort 3, a participant was defined as recovered based on two consecutive negative NP/OP PCR tests, clearance by a healthcare professional, or resolution of symptoms. In the prospective study, mobile phlebotomists collected whole blood, serum and a nasopharyngeal or oropharyngeal swab from each participant. Participants in the prospective study had the option to provide additional blood draws and questionnaires over a roughly 2-month period. Prospective study blood samples were shipped either frozen or at room temperature before DNA extraction.

The sequenced material came from PBMCs or T cells enriched from blood (not recorded which). The sequence links TRBV29-1 to TRBJ1-2, with TRBD1 as a weak D call on 5 bases. The receptor comes from a woman aged 55-69 years who had recovered from COVID-19. CDR3 protein: CSVDGRRGYGYTF. Here is the DNA: TGCAGCGTTGATGGCAGAAGGGGTTATGGCTACACCTTC.